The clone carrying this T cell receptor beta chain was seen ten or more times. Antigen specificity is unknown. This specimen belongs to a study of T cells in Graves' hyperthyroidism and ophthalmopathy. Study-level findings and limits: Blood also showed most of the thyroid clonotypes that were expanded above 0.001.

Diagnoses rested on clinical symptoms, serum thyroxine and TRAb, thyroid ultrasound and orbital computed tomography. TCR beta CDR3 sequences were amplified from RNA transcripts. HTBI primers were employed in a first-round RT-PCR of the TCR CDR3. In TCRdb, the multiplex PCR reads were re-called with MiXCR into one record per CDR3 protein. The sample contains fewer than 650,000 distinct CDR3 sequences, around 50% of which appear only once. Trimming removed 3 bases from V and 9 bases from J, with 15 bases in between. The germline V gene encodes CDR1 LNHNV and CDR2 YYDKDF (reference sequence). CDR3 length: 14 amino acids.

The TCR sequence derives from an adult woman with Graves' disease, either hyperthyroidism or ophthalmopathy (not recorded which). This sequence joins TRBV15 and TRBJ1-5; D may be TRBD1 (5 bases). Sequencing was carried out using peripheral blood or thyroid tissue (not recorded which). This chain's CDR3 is CATSRDTGQAPQHF. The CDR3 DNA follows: TGTGCCACCAGCAGGGATACAGGTCAGGCGCCCCAGCATTTT.